This TCR beta chain was recovered during a study of a mutant IDH1 vaccine in newly diagnosed glioma. Across the whole study: Most had both radiotherapy and temozolomide beforehand; others had only one.

Time point indicated: baseline, week 1 (first vaccination visit). Treatment specified: pre-vaccination baseline after standard-of-care therapy. Donor tumors were new WHO grade 3 or 4 IDH1-mutant, ATRX-lost astrocytomas. V gave up 0 bases and J gave up 3 bases, with 13 bases separating them. The V gene's germline CDR1 is LGHNA and CDR2 YNFKEQ. The CDR3 is 16 residues long. Using immunoSEQ multiplex PCR, the repertoire was profiled, and TCRdb retains in-frame clones only, with some absent. The sample lists 70,000 or so clones, around 83% occurring once. Study-level results: Immune responses arising from the vaccine appeared in about 95% of patients.

A remark on this clone: What it recognizes is unknown.

The V call is TRBV4-2, the J call TRBJ2-3, with D unresolved. The material was peripheral blood mononuclear cells (PBMCs), obtained from a glioma patient treated with radiotherapy, temozolomide or both. This receptor was taken from a woman aged 18-29 years with glioma. Some clones in this sample may be carry-over from other donors' samples. The CDR3 nucleotides read TGTGCCAGCAGCCAAGAAAGTGACCCCCGTACAGATACGCAGTATTTT. Protein sequence: CASSQESDPRTDTQYF.